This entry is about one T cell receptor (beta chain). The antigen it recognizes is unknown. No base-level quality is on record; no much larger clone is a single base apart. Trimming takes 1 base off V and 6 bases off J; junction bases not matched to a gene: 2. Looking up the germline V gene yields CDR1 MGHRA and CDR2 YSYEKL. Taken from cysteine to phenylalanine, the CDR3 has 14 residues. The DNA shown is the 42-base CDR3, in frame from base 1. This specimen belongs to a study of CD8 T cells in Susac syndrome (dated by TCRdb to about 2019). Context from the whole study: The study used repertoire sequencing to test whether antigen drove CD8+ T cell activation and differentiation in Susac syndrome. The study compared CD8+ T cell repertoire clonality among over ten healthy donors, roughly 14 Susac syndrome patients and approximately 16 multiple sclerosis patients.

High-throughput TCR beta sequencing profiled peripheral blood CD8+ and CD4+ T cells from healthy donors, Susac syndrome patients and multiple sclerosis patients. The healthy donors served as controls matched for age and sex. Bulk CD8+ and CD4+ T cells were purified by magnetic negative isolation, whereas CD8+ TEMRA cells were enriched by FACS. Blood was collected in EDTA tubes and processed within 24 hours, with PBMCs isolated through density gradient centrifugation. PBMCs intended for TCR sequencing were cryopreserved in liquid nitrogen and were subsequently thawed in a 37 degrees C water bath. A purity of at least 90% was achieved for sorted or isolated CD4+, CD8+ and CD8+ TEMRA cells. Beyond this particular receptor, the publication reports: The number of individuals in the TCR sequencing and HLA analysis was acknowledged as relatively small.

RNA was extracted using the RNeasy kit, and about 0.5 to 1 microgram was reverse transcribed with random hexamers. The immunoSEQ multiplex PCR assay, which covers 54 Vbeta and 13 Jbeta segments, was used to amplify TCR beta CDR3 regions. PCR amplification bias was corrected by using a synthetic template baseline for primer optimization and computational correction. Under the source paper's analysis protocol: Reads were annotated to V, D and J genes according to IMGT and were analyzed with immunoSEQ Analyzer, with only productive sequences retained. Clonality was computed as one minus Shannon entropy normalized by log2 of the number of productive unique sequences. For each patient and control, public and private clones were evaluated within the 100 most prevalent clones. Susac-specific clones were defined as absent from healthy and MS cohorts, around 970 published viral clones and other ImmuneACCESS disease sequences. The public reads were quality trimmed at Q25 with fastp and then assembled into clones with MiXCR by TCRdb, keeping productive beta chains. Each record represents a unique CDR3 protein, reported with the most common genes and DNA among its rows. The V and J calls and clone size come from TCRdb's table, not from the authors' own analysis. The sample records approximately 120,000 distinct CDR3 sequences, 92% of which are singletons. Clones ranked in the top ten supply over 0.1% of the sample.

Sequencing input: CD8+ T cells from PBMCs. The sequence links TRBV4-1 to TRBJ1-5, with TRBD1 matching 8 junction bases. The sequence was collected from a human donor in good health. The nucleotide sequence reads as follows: TGCGCCAGCAGCCAAGCAGGGGGCCGTCAGCCCCAGCATTTT. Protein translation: CASSQAGGRQPQHF.